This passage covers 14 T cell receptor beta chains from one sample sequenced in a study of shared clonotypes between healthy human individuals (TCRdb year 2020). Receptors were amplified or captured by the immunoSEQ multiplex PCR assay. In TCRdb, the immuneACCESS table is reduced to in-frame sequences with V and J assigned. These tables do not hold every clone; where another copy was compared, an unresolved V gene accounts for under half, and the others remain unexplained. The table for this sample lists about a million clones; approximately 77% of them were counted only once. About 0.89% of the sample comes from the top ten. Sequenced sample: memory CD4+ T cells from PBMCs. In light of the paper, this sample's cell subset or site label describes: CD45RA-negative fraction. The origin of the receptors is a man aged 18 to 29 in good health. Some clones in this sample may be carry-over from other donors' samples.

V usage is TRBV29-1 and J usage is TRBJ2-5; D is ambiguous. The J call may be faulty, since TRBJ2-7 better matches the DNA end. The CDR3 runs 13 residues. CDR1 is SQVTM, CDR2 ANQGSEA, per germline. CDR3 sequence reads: CSVAPLAAYEQYF. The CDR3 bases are TGCAGCGTCGCCCCCTTGGCGGCCTACGAGCAGTACTTC.

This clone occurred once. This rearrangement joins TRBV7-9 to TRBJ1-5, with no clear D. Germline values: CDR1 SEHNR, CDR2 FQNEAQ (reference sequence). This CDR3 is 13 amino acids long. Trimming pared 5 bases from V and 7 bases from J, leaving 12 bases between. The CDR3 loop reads CASSPGVWQPQHF. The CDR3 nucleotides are TGTGCCAGCAGCCCCGGGGTGTGGCAGCCCCAGCATTTT.

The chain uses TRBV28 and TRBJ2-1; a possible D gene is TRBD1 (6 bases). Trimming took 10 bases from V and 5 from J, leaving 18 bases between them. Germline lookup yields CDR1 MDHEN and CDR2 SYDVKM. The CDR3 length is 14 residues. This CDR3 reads CATRGESVHNEQFF. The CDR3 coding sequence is TGTGCCACCAGGGGCGAGTCGGTACACAATGAGCAGTTCTTC.

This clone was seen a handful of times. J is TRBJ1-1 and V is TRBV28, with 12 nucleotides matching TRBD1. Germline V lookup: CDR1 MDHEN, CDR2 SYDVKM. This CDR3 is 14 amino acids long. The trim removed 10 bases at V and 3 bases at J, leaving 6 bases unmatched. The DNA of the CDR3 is TGTGCCATCGGGACAGGGGGCATGCACACTGAAGCTTTCTTT. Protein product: CAIGTGGMHTEAFF. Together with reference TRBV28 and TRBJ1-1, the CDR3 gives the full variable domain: DVKVTQSSRYLVKRTGEKVFLECVQDMDHENMFWYRQDPGLGLRLIYFSYDVKMKEKGDIPEGYSVSREKKERFSLILESASTNQTSMYLCAIGTGGMHTEAFFGQGTRLTVV.

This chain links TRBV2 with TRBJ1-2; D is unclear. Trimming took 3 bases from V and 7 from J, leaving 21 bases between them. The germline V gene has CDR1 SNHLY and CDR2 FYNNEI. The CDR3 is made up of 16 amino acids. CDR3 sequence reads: CASSDRDPTRIGGYTF. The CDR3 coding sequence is TGTGCCAGCAGTGATCGAGACCCTACCCGGATTGGTGGCTACACCTTC.

Here the CDR3 DNA reads TGTGCCAGCAATCAAGGTCGCACAGATACGCAGTATTTT. Protein: CASNQGRTDTQYF. The chain links TRBV28 to TRBJ2-3; D not certain. CDR3 size: 13 residues. The ends were cut back, 7 bases at V and 1 base at J, with 9 bases in the middle. Germline CDR1 MDHEN, CDR2 SYDVKM.

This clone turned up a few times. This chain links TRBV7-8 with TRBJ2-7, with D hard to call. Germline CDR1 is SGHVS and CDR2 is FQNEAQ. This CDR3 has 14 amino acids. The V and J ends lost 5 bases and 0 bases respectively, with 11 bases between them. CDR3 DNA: TGTGCCAGCAGCACCAACAGAGACTCCTACGAGCAGTACTTC. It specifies CASSTNRDSYEQYF.

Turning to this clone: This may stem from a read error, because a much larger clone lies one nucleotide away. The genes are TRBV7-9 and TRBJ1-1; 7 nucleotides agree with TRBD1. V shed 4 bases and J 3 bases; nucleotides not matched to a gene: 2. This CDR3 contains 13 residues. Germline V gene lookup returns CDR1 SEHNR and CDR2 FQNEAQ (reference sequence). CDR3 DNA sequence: TGTGCCAGCAGCTCACAGGGGTACACTGAAGCTTTCTTT. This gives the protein CASSSQGYTEAFF.

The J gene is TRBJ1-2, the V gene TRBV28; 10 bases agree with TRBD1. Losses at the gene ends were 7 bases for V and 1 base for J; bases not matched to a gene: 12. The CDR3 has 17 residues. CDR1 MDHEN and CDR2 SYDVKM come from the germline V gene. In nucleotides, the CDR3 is TGTGCCAGCACCTCAATTGGGGGACAGGGGTTTAACTATGGCTACACCTTC. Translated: CASTSIGGQGFNYGYTF.

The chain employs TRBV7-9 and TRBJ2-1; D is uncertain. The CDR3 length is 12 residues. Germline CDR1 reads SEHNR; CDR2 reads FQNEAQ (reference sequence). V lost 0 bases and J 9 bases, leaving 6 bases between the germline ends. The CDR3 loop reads CASSLALTEQFF. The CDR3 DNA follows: TGTGCCAGCAGCTTAGCGTTGACTGAGCAGTTCTTC.

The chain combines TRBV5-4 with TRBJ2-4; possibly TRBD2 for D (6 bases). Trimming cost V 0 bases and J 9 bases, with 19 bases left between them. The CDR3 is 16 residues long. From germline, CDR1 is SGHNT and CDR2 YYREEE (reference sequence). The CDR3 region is CASSLVGSSGRGIQYF. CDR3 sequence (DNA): TGTGCCAGCAGCTTGGTCGGGAGTAGCGGACGGGGCATTCAGTACTTC.

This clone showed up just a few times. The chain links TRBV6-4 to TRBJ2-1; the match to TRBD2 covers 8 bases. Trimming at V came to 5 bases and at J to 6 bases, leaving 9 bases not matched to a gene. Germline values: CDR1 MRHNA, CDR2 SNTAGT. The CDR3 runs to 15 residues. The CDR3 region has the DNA TGTGCCAGCAGTAAGCTAAGCGGGAGTGGCAATGAGCAGTTCTTC. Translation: CASSKLSGSGNEQFF.

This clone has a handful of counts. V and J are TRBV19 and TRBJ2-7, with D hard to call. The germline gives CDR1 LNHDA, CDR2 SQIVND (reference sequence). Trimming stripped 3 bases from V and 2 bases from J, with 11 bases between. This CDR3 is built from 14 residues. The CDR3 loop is CASSISAAPYEQYF. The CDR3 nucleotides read TGTGCCAGTAGTATTTCAGCCGCCCCCTACGAGCAGTACTTC.

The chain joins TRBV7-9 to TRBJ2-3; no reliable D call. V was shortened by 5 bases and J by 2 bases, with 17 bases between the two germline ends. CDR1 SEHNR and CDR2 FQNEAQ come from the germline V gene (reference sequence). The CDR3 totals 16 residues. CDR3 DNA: TGTGCCAGCAGCGCGCCGGTTACTGGGCTCACAGATACGCAGTATTTT. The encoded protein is CASSAPVTGLTDTQYF. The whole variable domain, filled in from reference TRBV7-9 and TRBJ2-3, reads DTGVSQNPRHKITKRGQNVTFRCDPISEHNRLYWYRQTLGQGPEFLTYFQNEAQLEKSRLLSDRFSAERPKGSFSTLEIQRTEQGDSAMYLCASSAPVTGLTDTQYFGPGTRLTVL.